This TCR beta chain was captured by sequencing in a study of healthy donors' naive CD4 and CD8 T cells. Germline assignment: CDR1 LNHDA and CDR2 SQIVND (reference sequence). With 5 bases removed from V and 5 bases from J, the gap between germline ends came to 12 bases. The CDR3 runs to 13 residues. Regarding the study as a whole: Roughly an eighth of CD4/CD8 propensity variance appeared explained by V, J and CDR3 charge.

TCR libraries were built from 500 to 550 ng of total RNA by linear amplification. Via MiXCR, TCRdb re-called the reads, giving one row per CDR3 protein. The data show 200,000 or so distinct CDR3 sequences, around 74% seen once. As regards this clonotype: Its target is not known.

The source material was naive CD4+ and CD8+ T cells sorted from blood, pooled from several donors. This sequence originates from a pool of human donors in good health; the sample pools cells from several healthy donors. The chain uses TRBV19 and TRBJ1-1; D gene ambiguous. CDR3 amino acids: CASSGGIGTEAFF. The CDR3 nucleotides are TGTGCCAGTAGTGGAGGGATTGGTACTGAAGCTTTCTTT.